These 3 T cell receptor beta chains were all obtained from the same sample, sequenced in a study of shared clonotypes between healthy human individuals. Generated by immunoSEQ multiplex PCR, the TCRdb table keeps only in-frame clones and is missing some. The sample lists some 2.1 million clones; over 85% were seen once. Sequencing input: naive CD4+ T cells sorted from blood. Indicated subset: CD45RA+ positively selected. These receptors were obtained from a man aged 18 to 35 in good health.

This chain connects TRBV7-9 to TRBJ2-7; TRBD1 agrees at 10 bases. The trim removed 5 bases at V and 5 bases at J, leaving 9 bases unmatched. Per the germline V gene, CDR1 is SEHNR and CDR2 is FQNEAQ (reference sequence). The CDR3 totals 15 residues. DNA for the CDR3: TGTGCCAGCAGCCCCAGGGACAGGGGTTCTGACGAGCAGTACTTC. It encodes CASSPRDRGSDEQYF.

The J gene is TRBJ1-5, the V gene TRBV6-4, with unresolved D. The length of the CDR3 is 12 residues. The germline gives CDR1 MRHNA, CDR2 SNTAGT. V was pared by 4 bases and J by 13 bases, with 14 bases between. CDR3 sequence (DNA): TGTGCCAGCAGTGCAAACCCGCAGACGCAGCATTTT. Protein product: CASSANPQTQHF.

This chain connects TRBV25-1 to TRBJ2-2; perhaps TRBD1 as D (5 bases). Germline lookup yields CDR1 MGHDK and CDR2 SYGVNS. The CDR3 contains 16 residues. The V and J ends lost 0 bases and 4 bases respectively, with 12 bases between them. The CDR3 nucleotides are TGTGCCAGCAGTGAATATCAGGGTTCAGGCACCGGGGAGCTGTTTTTT. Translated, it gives CASSEYQGSGTGELFF.